These 15 T cell receptor beta chains came from one sample sequenced in a study of blood T cells in healthy people across ages. It was with a sample-barcoded 5' primer and a J-beta primer mix that a second PCR of roughly 7 to 12 cycles was run. TCRdb re-analysed the 5' RACE reads in MiXCR, keeping a single row per CDR3 protein. This table holds about 1.4 million distinct CDR3 sequences, approximately 60% found once. The sequencing input was blood. Every receptor here comes from a young man in good health.

The chain uses TRBV29-1 and TRBJ2-7; 7 bases are shared with TRBD2. After removal of 4 bases from V and 3 bases from J, the junction contained 9 bases not matched to a gene. CDR3 length: 14 amino acids. Germline V gene lookup returns CDR1 SQVTM and CDR2 ANQGSEA. DNA of the CDR3: TGCAGCGTTGTGGCGGGGGAGCGGGGCTACGAGCAGTACTTC. This sequence encodes CSVVAGERGYEQYF.

This chain links TRBV12-3 or TRBV12-4 with TRBJ2-7; 7 bases agree with TRBD1. The J segment lost 3 bases and the V segment lost 3 bases, leaving 5 bases of the junction unmatched. This CDR3 is 14 amino acids long. CDR3 amino acids: CASSFIQGSYEQYF. CDR3 in DNA: TGTGCCAGCAGTTTCATACAGGGGAGCTACGAGCAGTACTTC.

The chain is built from TRBV6-6 and TRBJ2-7; the D is unclear. Judging by the DNA end, TRBJ2-5 fits better; the J call may be wrong. The CDR3 totals 15 residues. Germline CDR1 reads MNHNY; CDR2 reads SVGAGI (reference sequence). The CDR3 spells CASSYSSQTQETQYF. CDR3 nucleotide sequence: TGTGCCAGCAGTTACTCATCGCAGACCCAAGAGACCCAGTACTTC.

The genes are TRBV12-3 or TRBV12-4 and TRBJ1-2; possibly TRBD1 for D (5 bases). V lost 3 bases to trimming and J lost 4 bases, with 12 bases between them. The CDR3 extends over 14 amino acids. This CDR3 reads CASSFRGVSYGYTF. The DNA of the CDR3 is TGTGCCAGCAGTTTCCGGGGGGTCAGCTATGGCTACACCTTC.

In its sample, this clonotype was seen once. J is TRBJ2-4 and V is TRBV7-2; D is perhaps TRBD1 (5 bases). The J call may be mistaken, given a closer DNA end match to TRBJ2-7. CDR3 length: 14 amino acids. Per the germline V gene, CDR1 is SGHTA and CDR2 is FQGNSA. CDR3 DNA: TGTGCCAGCAGCTTAGGACAGCGCGACTACGAGCAGTACTTC. Translation: CASSLGQRDYEQYF.

This chain connects TRBV29-1 to TRBJ1-1; maybe TRBD1 (5 bases). There are 13 residues in the CDR3. The V gene's germline CDR1 is SQVTM and CDR2 ANQGSEA. V was cut by 6 bases and J by 0 bases, with 11 bases left in between. The DNA for the CDR3 is TGCAGCGTCCAAGACAGCATGAACACTGAAGCTTTCTTT. Translation gives CSVQDSMNTEAFF. Combining the CDR3 with reference TRBV29-1 and TRBJ1-1 gives the whole variable domain SAVISQKPSRDICQRGTSLTIQCQVDSQVTMMFWYRQQPGQSLTLIATANQGSEATYESGFVIDKFPISRPNLTFSTLTVSNMSPEDSSIYLCSVQDSMNTEAFFGQGTRLTVV.

The rearrangement uses TRBV27 and TRBJ1-4, with 7 positions matching TRBD1. Germline assignment: CDR1 MNHEY and CDR2 SMNVEV (reference sequence). This CDR3 contains 17 residues. The V segment lost 7 bases and the J segment 7 bases; nucleotides outside the gene matches: 18. The CDR3 loop is CASTTSKPGQRLEKLFF. CDR3 DNA sequence: TGTGCCAGCACCACCAGCAAACCGGGACAGAGGCTTGAAAAACTGTTTTTT.

The chain uses TRBV7-9 and TRBJ1-4; TRBD1 aligns across 7 bases. Germline values: CDR1 SEHNR, CDR2 FQNEAQ (reference sequence). With 5 bases clipped from V and 4 bases from J, the junction kept 4 bases outside the gene matches. The length of the CDR3 is 14 residues. The CDR3 region has the DNA TGTGCCAGCAGCCGACAGGGCCATAATGAAAAACTGTTTTTT. Protein sequence: CASSRQGHNEKLFF.

The chain combines TRBV7-9 with TRBJ1-4; 7 bases are a match to TRBD1. CDR1 and CDR2 (germline): SEHNR, FQNEAQ (reference sequence). The CDR3 extends over 14 amino acids. V lost 4 bases, J lost 6 bases, and 5 bases stayed unmatched. The CDR3 reads CASSSDRLDEKLFF. The CDR3 nucleotides read TGTGCCAGCAGCTCGGACAGGCTTGATGAAAAACTGTTTTTT.

The chain links TRBV6-6 to TRBJ2-3; D remains ambiguous. V lost 6 bases to trimming and J lost 3 bases, with 7 bases between them. This CDR3 contains 12 residues. CDR1 and CDR2 from the germline V gene are MNHNY and SVGAGI (reference sequence). This CDR3 reads CASRERTDTQYF. As DNA, the CDR3 is TGTGCCAGCAGAGAAAGGACAGATACGCAGTATTTT.

The chain combines TRBV4-3 with TRBJ1-6; D gene ambiguous. Germline assignment: CDR1 LGHNA and CDR2 YSLEER. The V and J ends lost 3 bases and 6 bases respectively, with 9 bases between them. The CDR3 has 14 amino acids. CDR3 sequence (DNA): TGCGCCAGCAGCCAGGGTTTCGGTAATTCACCCCTCCACTTT. It yields the protein CASSQGFGNSPLHF.

J is TRBJ2-1 and V is TRBV9, with D perhaps matching TRBD2 (6 bases). The germline V gene encodes CDR1 SGDLS and CDR2 YYNGEE. V lost 0 bases and J 4 bases, leaving 11 bases between the germline ends. The CDR3 contains 15 residues. The CDR3 sequence is CASSVAGGNYNEQFF. In DNA form, the CDR3 reads TGTGCCAGCAGCGTAGCCGGCGGGAATTACAATGAGCAGTTCTTC.

This clonotype was counted once. J is TRBJ2-7 and V is TRBV6-2 or TRBV6-3; D unclear. The ends were cut back, 2 bases at V and 0 bases at J, with 11 bases in the middle. CDR3 length equals 15 residues. Germline CDR1 reads MNHEY; CDR2 reads SVGEGT. CDR3 bases: TGTGCCAGCAGTTACGAAGGTTCACTCTCCTACGAGCAGTACTTC. Its translation is CASSYEGSLSYEQYF.

Ten or more counts support this clonotype. The V gene is TRBV20-1, the J gene TRBJ2-7; D ambiguous. The CDR3 is 12 amino acids. Germline V lookup: CDR1 DFQATT, CDR2 SNEGSKA (reference sequence). Deletions cut 3 bases from V and 1 base from J, with 7 bases between. CDR3: CSASPSSYEQYF. In nucleotides, the CDR3 is TGCAGTGCTAGTCCCAGTTCCTACGAGCAGTACTTC.

V gene TRBV12-3 or TRBV12-4 combines with J gene TRBJ2-1, with 8 bases aligning to TRBD2. CDR3 size: 16 residues. The V segment lost 7 bases and the J segment 7 bases; nucleotides outside the gene matches: 15. The CDR3 nucleotides are TGTGCCAGCACCCTAGGGGTGGTAGCGGGAAGGAATGAGCAGTTCTTC. As protein: CASTLGVVAGRNEQFF.